The next 25 T cell receptor beta chains were all read from a single sample in a study of T-cell reconstitution after alpha-beta-depleted transplantation in children. A TCRbeta library incorporating unique molecular identifiers was prepared. MiXCR was run by TCRdb on the PCR reads, yielding one entry per CDR3 protein. The sample yields nearly 400,000 distinct CDR3 sequences, around 21% seen once. This specimen was PBMCs from the stem cell graft donor, taken from the stem cell graft. The receptors shown here come from a human donor who donated a stem cell graft to a child with acute myeloid leukemia.

This clonotype has only a few counts. This chain joins TRBV12-3 or TRBV12-4 and TRBJ2-2, with D hard to call. With 2 bases removed from V and 1 base from J, the gap between germline ends came to 5 bases. CDR3 length: 14 amino acids. CDR3 bases: TGTGCCAGCAGTTTAACAGAGAACACCGGGGAGCTGTTTTTT. Protein sequence: CASSLTENTGELFF.

This clonotype has only one observation. The V gene is TRBV7-9, the J gene TRBJ2-7; the D is unclear. The V end lost 8 bases, the J end lost 1 base, and 9 bases lay between the germline ends. Germline values: CDR1 SEHNR, CDR2 FQNEAQ (reference sequence). The CDR3 contains 12 residues. CDR3 sequence (DNA): TGTGCCAGCTTCTCAGTTTCCTACGAGCAGTACTTC. It encodes CASFSVSYEQYF.

This clonotype was counted at least ten times. V and J are TRBV12-3 or TRBV12-4 and TRBJ1-1; D not resolved. Trimming stripped 3 bases from V and 4 bases from J, with 3 bases between. The CDR3 has 11 residues. The CDR3 region is CASSLGTEAFF. The DNA for the CDR3 is TGTGCCAGCAGTTTGGGCACTGAAGCTTTCTTT.

The chain recombines TRBV4-1 with TRBJ1-5; perhaps TRBD1 as D (5 bases). Germline V gene lookup returns CDR1 MGHRA and CDR2 YSYEKL. The CDR3 is 15 amino acids. V was clipped by 3 bases and J by 3 bases, with 12 bases between them. The CDR3 sequence is CASSQSQGDNQPQHF. CDR3 sequence (DNA): TGCGCCAGCAGCCAGAGCCAGGGCGACAATCAGCCCCAGCATTTT.

V is TRBV29-1 and J is TRBJ2-5; D is uncertain. V lost 4 bases, J lost 9 bases, and 12 bases lay in between. The CDR3 totals 11 residues. Germline CDR1 is SQVTM and CDR2 is ANQGSEA. The CDR3 bases are TGCAGCGTTGTCCCGCCTGCGTCCCAGTACTTC. Amino acids: CSVVPPASQYF.

The genes are TRBV24-1 and TRBJ2-1; TRBD1 matches at 9 bases. The CDR3 totals 16 residues. The germline CDR1 and CDR2 sequences are KGHDR and SFDVKD. V was clipped by 4 bases and J by 7 bases; unmatched bases: 10. For the CDR3, the DNA is TGTGCCACCAGTGACTCGGGACAGGGAATCATTAATGAGCAGTTCTTC. This gives the protein CATSDSGQGIINEQFF.

This clonotype was found a few times. The genes are TRBV6-1 and TRBJ1-2; D ambiguous. Germline loops: CDR1 MNHNS, CDR2 SASEGT. CDR3 length: 14 residues. Trimming stripped 1 base from V and 5 bases from J, with 11 bases between. CDR3 amino acids: CASSEGEGPYGYTF. Here the CDR3 DNA reads TGTGCCAGCAGTGAAGGTGAAGGGCCATATGGCTACACCTTC.

The J gene is TRBJ2-1, the V gene TRBV27, with TRBD2 identical over 10 bases. CDR1 MNHEY and CDR2 SMNVEV come from the germline V gene (reference sequence). The CDR3 is made up of 14 amino acids. J lost 4 bases, V lost 8 bases, and 5 bases had no gene match. Written as DNA, the CDR3 is TGTGCCAGCGGTAGGACTAGCGGTTACAATGAGCAGTTCTTC. As protein: CASGRTSGYNEQFF.

This clonotype was seen ten or more times. The chain couples TRBV10-3 to TRBJ2-3; 12 nucleotides agree with TRBD2. CDR3 size: 18 residues. Germline V gene data show CDR1 as ENHRY and CDR2 as SYGVKD. J lost 5 bases, V lost 0 bases, and 9 bases had no gene match. CDR3 residues: CAISESETSGRPGDTQYF. The DNA of the CDR3 is TGTGCCATCAGTGAGTCGGAAACTAGCGGGAGGCCGGGAGATACGCAGTATTTT.

The table lists this clonotype with many counts. The rearrangement uses TRBV27 and TRBJ2-1, with unresolved D. Deletions cut 2 bases from V and 7 bases from J, with 15 bases between. The CDR3 loop spans 15 amino acids. CDR1 is MNHEY and CDR2 is SMNVEV in the germline V gene (reference sequence). CDR3 amino acids: CASSLTDGARNEQFF. The CDR3 DNA follows: TGTGCCAGCAGTTTAACGGACGGAGCCCGTAATGAGCAGTTCTTC.

This clonotype was seen at least ten times. The chain joins TRBV20-1 to TRBJ2-1; TRBD2 agrees at 9 bases. The germline CDR1 and CDR2 sequences are DFQATT and SNEGSKA (reference sequence). CDR3 length: 16 residues. V dropped 8 bases and J dropped 0; count of bases not matched to a gene: 11. For the CDR3, the DNA is TGCAGTTCAACCCGCCGGGGACTAGCCTCCTACAATGAGCAGTTCTTC. Translated: CSSTRRGLASYNEQFF.

This clonotype has a handful of counts. This sequence joins TRBV12-3 or TRBV12-4 and TRBJ2-6, with 8 bases that match TRBD1. This CDR3 has 15 residues. V shed 5 bases, J shed 3 bases, and the junction held 3 bases outside the gene matches. The CDR3 DNA is TGTGCCAGCAGTCCAGACAGGGGTGGGGCCAACGTCCTGACTTTC. This sequence encodes CASSPDRGGANVLTF.

This clonotype appeared a few times. The chain employs TRBV29-1 and TRBJ2-7, with 9 bases that match TRBD2. Germline loops: CDR1 SQVTM, CDR2 ANQGSEA. This CDR3 is built from 13 residues. With 4 bases clipped from V and 4 bases from J, the junction kept 5 bases outside the gene matches. CDR3 loop: CSVAGTSMYEQYF. The CDR3 DNA reads as TGCAGCGTTGCCGGGACTAGCATGTACGAGCAGTACTTC.

The CDR3 loop reads CASRIGTGVGNEQFF. The CDR3 DNA sequence: TGTGCCAGCCGAATAGGGACAGGGGTGGGCAATGAGCAGTTCTTC. The J gene is TRBJ2-1, the V gene TRBV5-5; TRBD1 matches at 10 bases. The germline CDR1 and CDR2 sequences are SGHKS and YYEKEE (reference sequence). Trimming at V came to 7 bases and at J to 6 bases, leaving 10 bases not matched to a gene. The CDR3 consists of 15 residues.

This clonotype was seen more than once but under ten times. The chain recombines TRBV20-1 with TRBJ2-7, with 8 bases fitting TRBD2. The V and J ends lost 5 bases and 5 bases, in that order; junction bases with no gene match: 8. Germline V gives CDR1 DFQATT, CDR2 SNEGSKA (reference sequence). This CDR3 comprises 13 residues. The CDR3 protein is CSAALGGGNEQYF. The CDR3 bases are TGCAGTGCTGCTCTGGGCGGGGGGAACGAGCAGTACTTC.

This clonotype came up a few times. The chain couples TRBV6-6 to TRBJ2-2, with unresolved D. Germline values: CDR1 MNHNY, CDR2 SVGAGI (reference sequence). V was cut by 2 bases and J by 8 bases, with 6 bases left in between. The CDR3 is 12 amino acids. CDR3 residues: CASSYPPGELFF. The CDR3 coding sequence is TGTGCCAGCAGTTACCCCCCGGGGGAGCTGTTTTTT.

The genes are TRBV7-9 and TRBJ2-2; 8 nucleotides line up with TRBD1. Per the germline V gene, CDR1 is SEHNR and CDR2 is FQNEAQ (reference sequence). The V gene end was trimmed by 11 bases and the J gene end by 3 bases; junction bases not matched to a gene: 11. CDR3 length equals 15 residues. In DNA form, the CDR3 reads TGTGCCCTAGCCCCAGGGGGCAGGGACACCGGGGAGCTGTTTTTT. Encoded protein: CALAPGGRDTGELFF.

The gene calls are TRBV5-5 and TRBJ1-6, with D perhaps matching TRBD1 (6 bases). V shed 2 bases and J shed 9 bases, with 15 bases lying between them. This CDR3 is 15 amino acids long. Germline CDR1 reads SGHKS; CDR2 reads YYEKEE (reference sequence). The CDR3 DNA follows: TGTGCCAGCAGCTTAGGCGCAGGGGTGGCTTCACCCCTCCACTTT. Translation gives CASSLGAGVASPLHF.

The gene calls are TRBV12-3 or TRBV12-4 and TRBJ2-1; TRBD2 might be the D (6 bases). The CDR3 is 16 amino acids. V was clipped by 6 bases and J by 8 bases, with 23 bases between them. The CDR3 nucleotides are TGTGCCAGCAGCTTGGAGGGCTCCTTGGACCGGGATGAGCAGTTCTTC. Translating gives CASSLEGSLDRDEQFF.

In this sample, this clonotype turned up a few times. V gene TRBV27 combines with J gene TRBJ1-5; D unclear. CDR1 is MNHEY, CDR2 SMNVEV, per germline (reference sequence). The CDR3 length is 13 residues. V lost 6 bases to trimming and J lost 0 bases, with 6 bases between them. CDR3 residues: CASSPSSNQPQHF. As DNA, the CDR3 is TGTGCCAGCAGCCCCAGTAGCAATCAGCCCCAGCATTTT.

A few counts support this clonotype. V gene TRBV7-9 combines with J gene TRBJ2-1; D is uncertain. Between the trimmed V and J ends, which lost 5 bases and 7 bases, there was a span of 9 bases. CDR1 is SEHNR, CDR2 FQNEAQ, per germline (reference sequence). This CDR3 has 12 residues. For the CDR3, the DNA is TGTGCCAGCAGCACGCCCGGAAATGAGCAGTTCTTC. Protein: CASSTPGNEQFF.

This clonotype has more than one count but fewer than ten. The chain is built from TRBV24-1 and TRBJ2-1; TRBD2 agrees at 8 bases. The CDR3 loop spans 14 amino acids. The trim removed 8 bases at V and 6 bases at J, leaving 8 bases unmatched. Germline-derived CDR1 and CDR2 are KGHDR and SFDVKD. The CDR3 coding sequence is TGTGCCACCACCAGGCTAGCGGGTCGCAATGAGCAGTTCTTC. Translating gives CATTRLAGRNEQFF.

This clonotype occurred many times. The chain recombines TRBV28 with TRBJ2-6; D is undetermined. This CDR3 has 17 residues. Trimming pared 6 bases from V and 0 bases from J, leaving 15 bases between. CDR1 and CDR2 (germline): MDHEN, SYDVKM. In DNA, the CDR3 is TGTGCCAGCAGAGCCTCCAGTTCAAGCTCTGGGGCCAACGTCCTGACTTTC. It specifies CASRASSSSSGANVLTF. Variable domain in full (rest from reference TRBV28 and TRBJ2-6): DVKVTQSSRYLVKRTGEKVFLECVQDMDHENMFWYRQDPGLGLRLIYFSYDVKMKEKGDIPEGYSVSREKKERFSLILESASTNQTSMYLCASRASSSSSGANVLTFGAGSRLTVL.

J is TRBJ2-7 and V is TRBV4-1; a weak D match, TRBD2 (6 bases). CDR3 length: 13 residues. The germline CDR1 and CDR2 sequences are MGHRA and YSYEKL. Trimming left V 8 bases short and J 2 bases short, with 13 bases between. The CDR3 loop is CASGYGSTYEQYF. As DNA, the CDR3 is TGCGCCAGCGGCTACGGGAGTACCTACGAGCAGTACTTC.

The V call is TRBV5-1, the J call TRBJ1-6; TRBD1 agrees at 9 bases. The length of the CDR3 is 16 residues. Unmatched junction bases numbered 12, after V lost 4 bases and J lost 10 bases. The germline V gene has CDR1 SGHRS and CDR2 YFSETQ. CDR3 protein: CASSVASGTGRSPLHF. Here the CDR3 DNA reads TGCGCCAGCAGCGTGGCCTCCGGGACAGGGAGATCACCCCTCCACTTT.